The 29 T cell receptor beta chains below were found in one sample sequenced in a study of blood T cell repertoires in COVID-19. The table came from immunoSEQ multiplex PCR; TCRdb's copy has only in-frame clones and leaves some out. The table has about 82,000 clones, around 82% seen once. The sequenced sample consisted of peripheral blood. The receptors originated from a woman in her sixties or seventies with acute or convalescent COVID-19.

This rearrangement joins TRBV5-1 to TRBJ2-1; no firm D call. V lost 0 bases, J lost 6 bases, and 10 bases lay in between. This CDR3 comprises 14 residues. The germline V gene encodes CDR1 SGHRS and CDR2 YFSETQ. DNA of the CDR3: TGCGCCAGCAGCTTGGGAGGAACCGGCAATGAGCAGTTCTTC. It yields the protein CASSLGGTGNEQFF.

This clone was recorded a few times. J is TRBJ1-4 and V is TRBV20-1; D gene unclear. The CDR3 totals 11 residues. Germline V gene lookup returns CDR1 DFQATT and CDR2 SNEGSKA (reference sequence). The CDR3 nucleotides are TGCAGCGGGAGGCAGGATGAAAAACTGTTTTTT. Translated, it gives CSGRQDEKLFF.

This sequence joins TRBV6-5 and TRBJ2-7, with TRBD1 matching over 9 bases. Germline CDR1 MNHEY, CDR2 SVGAGI. CDR3 size: 14 residues. The ends lost 7 bases at V and 2 bases at J; junction bases unmatched: 6. CDR3 residues: CASNPGQGTYEQYF. The CDR3 DNA reads TGTGCCAGCAACCCGGGACAGGGTACCTACGAGCAGTACTTC.

The chain is built from TRBV6-5 and TRBJ1-2; the match to TRBD1 covers 7 bases. CDR1 and CDR2 (germline): MNHEY, SVGAGI. The CDR3 is made up of 14 amino acids. Germline trimming cut 2 bases from V and 6 bases from J; bases unmatched to any gene: 6. In nucleotides, the CDR3 is TGTGCCAGCAGTTACCTTCAGGGGGTAGATGGCTACACCTTC. Translating gives CASSYLQGVDGYTF.

There are a few counts of this clone. CDR3 protein: CATRPYASDGYTF. DNA of the CDR3: TGTGCCACGCGGCCCTACGCCTCGGATGGCTACACCTTC. The V and J genes are TRBV27 and TRBJ1-2, with D hard to call. V gave up 10 bases and J gave up 6 bases, with 18 bases separating them. CDR1 and CDR2 from the germline V gene are MNHEY and SMNVEV (reference sequence). CDR3 length equals 13 residues.

This chain connects TRBV7-2 to TRBJ1-2; TRBD1 aligns across 7 bases. The CDR3 contains 16 residues. The V segment lost 1 base and the J segment 3 bases; nucleotides outside the gene matches: 8. Germline V lookup: CDR1 SGHTA, CDR2 FQGNSA. CDR3 nucleotide sequence: TGTGCCAGCAGCTTAGTCTCCCGAGGGGGCGACTATGGCTACACCTTC. It codes for CASSLVSRGGDYGYTF.

This chain joins TRBV18 and TRBJ2-2, with D maybe TRBD1 (5 bases). Germline assignment: CDR1 KGHSH and CDR2 LQKENI. The CDR3 length is 15 residues. The ends were cut back, 1 base at V and 3 bases at J, with 9 bases in the middle. CDR3 bases: TGTGCCAGCTCACCACAAGCAGGGTACACCGGGGAGCTGTTTTTT. It specifies CASSPQAGYTGELFF.

The chain carries TRBV6-5 and TRBJ2-7, with 8 bases matching TRBD2. The trim removed 2 bases at V and 4 bases at J, leaving 4 bases unmatched. Germline V lookup: CDR1 MNHEY, CDR2 SVGAGI. This CDR3 region has 14 residues. CDR3 in DNA: TGTGCCAGCAGTTACCCTGGGACTAGTTACGAGCAGTACTTC. This translates into CASSYPGTSYEQYF.

The V and J genes are TRBV5-1 and TRBJ1-1, with a weak D call TRBD1 (6 bases). CDR1 SGHRS and CDR2 YFSETQ come from the germline V gene. Trimming pared 1 base from V and 5 bases from J, leaving 9 bases between. The CDR3 is 13 amino acids. CDR3: CASSLKGGTEAFF. CDR3 DNA: TGCGCCAGCAGCTTGAAAGGGGGAACTGAAGCTTTCTTT.

V usage is TRBV6-6 and J usage is TRBJ2-7, with 9 positions matching TRBD2. The germline CDR1 and CDR2 sequences are MNHNY and SVGAGI (reference sequence). CDR3 length: 15 amino acids. V trimming: 6 bases; J trimming: 3 bases; junction bases outside the gene matches: 9. The CDR3 DNA follows: TGTGCCAGCAGCTCAACCATAGCGGGAGACTACGAGCAGTACTTC. Translating it yields CASSSTIAGDYEQYF.

This clone was observed a few times. The chain couples TRBV10-3 to TRBJ1-5, with D possibly TRBD1 on 5 matching bases. The germline V and J ends were trimmed by 0 bases and 1 base, with 10 bases remaining between them. The CDR3 runs to 16 residues. Germline values: CDR1 ENHRY, CDR2 SYGVKD. CDR3 region: CAISESGGVSNQPQHF. CDR3 DNA: TGTGCCATCAGTGAGTCGGGGGGAGTGAGCAATCAGCCCCAGCATTTT.

The chain has TRBV5-1 and TRBJ2-3; a weak D match, TRBD1 (5 bases). Germline CDR1 reads SGHRS; CDR2 reads YFSETQ. With 1 base removed from V and 3 bases from J, the gap between germline ends came to 12 bases. The CDR3 extends over 15 amino acids. DNA of the CDR3: TGCGCCAGCAGCTTGAGCCCAACAGGTACAGATACGCAGTATTTT. Translated, it gives CASSLSPTGTDTQYF.

This chain connects TRBV10-1 to TRBJ1-1; D is uncertain. The CDR3 is made up of 14 amino acids. V lost 0 bases, J lost 4 bases, and 9 bases lay in between. Germline V CDR1 and CDR2: WNHNN, SYGVQD (reference sequence). CDR3 loop: CASSESRGSTEAFF. CDR3 nucleotides: TGCGCCAGCAGTGAGTCGCGCGGGTCCACTGAAGCTTTCTTT.

A single count supports this clone. The chain couples TRBV5-6 to TRBJ1-2, with D uncertain. In germline, CDR1 is SGHDT, CDR2 YYEEEE. V gave up 1 base and J gave up 2 bases, with 9 bases separating them. The CDR3 covers 14 residues. The CDR3 DNA follows: TGTGCCAGCAGCTTGAAACAGACGAACTATGGCTACACCTTC. This gives the protein CASSLKQTNYGYTF. Complete variable domain (other parts from reference TRBV5-6 and TRBJ1-2): DAGVTQSPTHLIKTRGQQVTLRCSPKSGHDTVSWYQQALGQGPQFIFQYYEEEERQRGNFPDRFSGHQFPNYSSELNVNALLLGDSALYLCASSLKQTNYGYTFGSGTRLTVV.

The chain is built from TRBV5-5 and TRBJ2-1; 9 bases are a match to TRBD1. CDR3 size: 16 residues. CDR1 SGHKS and CDR2 YYEKEE come from the germline V gene (reference sequence). Trimming cost V 5 bases and J 7 bases; bases outside gene matches: 13. CDR3 coding DNA: TGTGCCAGCAGTCAAACACCGGGACAGGGTTTGAATGAGCAGTTCTTC. It is translated as CASSQTPGQGLNEQFF.

This chain uses TRBV7-8 with TRBJ2-2; D gene unclear. Germline CDR1 is SGHVS and CDR2 is FQNEAQ. The CDR3 contains 14 residues. The ends were cut back, 6 bases at V and 3 bases at J, with 11 bases in the middle. CDR3 amino acids: CASSSARDTGELFF. CDR3 in DNA: TGTGCCAGCAGTTCCGCCCGGGACACCGGGGAGCTGTTTTTT.

The chain carries TRBV7-2 and TRBJ1-2, with 10 bases fitting TRBD1. V lost 4 bases to trimming and J lost 6 bases; unmatched junction nucleotides: 8. There are 15 residues in the CDR3. Germline CDR1 and CDR2: SGHTA and FQGNSA. As DNA, the CDR3 is TGTGCCAGCAGCTCCCCGACAGGGGGCCCCCATGGCTACACCTTC. Amino acids: CASSSPTGGPHGYTF.

This clone is a singleton in its sample. This sequence joins TRBV6-2 or TRBV6-3 and TRBJ2-5; TRBD2 aligns across 12 bases. In germline, CDR1 is MNHEY, CDR2 SVGEGT. This CDR3 spans 15 amino acids. After removal of 5 bases from V and 1 base from J, the junction contained 2 bases not matched to a gene. The CDR3 loop is CASSRTSGAQETQYF. The CDR3 DNA reads as TGTGCCAGCAGTCGGACTAGCGGGGCCCAAGAGACCCAGTACTTC.

This clone was counted between two and nine times. V usage is TRBV2 and J usage is TRBJ1-3; D is possibly TRBD1 (5 bases). Germline V CDR1 and CDR2: SNHLY, FYNNEI. The ends were cut back, 7 bases at V and 1 base at J, with 14 bases in the middle. This CDR3 is 15 amino acids long. The CDR3 DNA follows: TGTGCCAGCACTGATACCCGGGGGTCTGGAAACACCATATATTTT. Translation: CASTDTRGSGNTIYF.

This clone came up once. The chain recombines TRBV7-2 with TRBJ1-2, with D unresolved. CDR1 is SGHTA, CDR2 FQGNSA, per germline. The CDR3 contains 15 residues. V lost 1 base, J lost 4 bases, and 13 bases lay in between. In DNA, the CDR3 is TGTGCCAGCAGCTTAGGGACGGCCGAGGGCTATGGCTACACCTTC. Protein: CASSLGTAEGYGYTF.

The chain combines TRBV29-1 with TRBJ2-5, with D possibly matching TRBD2 (5 bases). The germline gives CDR1 SQVTM, CDR2 ANQGSEA. CDR3 length: 13 amino acids. V lost 1 base and J 2 bases, leaving 8 bases between the germline ends. DNA of the CDR3: TGCAGCGTTGAAGGTAGGAGGCAAGAGACCCAGTACTTC. Encoded protein: CSVEGRRQETQYF.

The chain has TRBV4-2 and TRBJ1-2; 9 nucleotides align to TRBD1. The CDR3 totals 15 residues. The V segment lost 1 base and the J segment 1 base; nucleotides outside the gene matches: 1. Germline CDR1 reads LGHNA; CDR2 reads YNFKEQ. The CDR3 sequence: CASSQGGQGNYGYTF. The CDR3 DNA sequence: TGTGCCAGCAGCCAAGGGGGACAGGGTAACTATGGCTACACCTTC.

This clone has just a few counts. This sequence joins TRBV4-2 and TRBJ1-2; no clear D gene. CDR1 is LGHNA, CDR2 YNFKEQ, per germline. This CDR3 spans 12 amino acids. Trimming removed 3 bases at V and 5 bases at J, with 7 bases between. CDR3 nucleotides: TGTGCCAGCAGCCAGGGAGATTATGGCTACACCTTC. It specifies CASSQGDYGYTF.

The V gene is TRBV11-2, the J gene TRBJ1-2; D may be TRBD1 (5 bases). V lost 5 bases, J lost 9 bases, and 22 bases lay in between. The CDR3 is 15 residues long. CDR1 is SGHAT, CDR2 FQNNGV, per germline. This CDR3 is CASSPDSPALGSYTF. In DNA form, the CDR3 reads TGTGCCAGCAGCCCAGACAGTCCAGCGCTGGGGAGCTACACCTTC.

The chain employs TRBV7-2 and TRBJ2-7; D gene ambiguous. CDR1 and CDR2 from the germline V gene are SGHTA and FQGNSA. Between the trimmed V and J ends, which lost 2 bases and 6 bases, there was a span of 5 bases. The CDR3 sequence is 11 residues long. CDR3 region: CASSLSGEQYF. The CDR3 DNA sequence: TGTGCCAGCAGCTTATCGGGCGAGCAGTACTTC.

About this clone: Other nucleotide sequences from this sample produce the same CDR3. The chain recombines TRBV19 with TRBJ1-1, with TRBD1 as a possible D gene (5 bases). Germline values: CDR1 LNHDA, CDR2 SQIVND (reference sequence). This CDR3 has 13 residues. With 3 bases removed from V and 6 bases from J, the gap between germline ends came to 11 bases. The CDR3 loop reads CASSIVRGAEAFF. CDR3 sequence (DNA): TGTGCCAGTAGTATTGTTAGGGGCGCTGAAGCTTTCTTT.

V usage is TRBV7-9 and J usage is TRBJ1-2, with a possible D match to TRBD1 (6 bases). The CDR3 length is 15 residues. The germline CDR1 and CDR2 sequences are SEHNR and FQNEAQ (reference sequence). V was cut by 5 bases and J by 0 bases, with 13 bases left in between. This CDR3 is CASSETDSSNYGYTF. The CDR3 nucleotides are TGTGCCAGCAGCGAAACGGACAGCTCTAACTATGGCTACACCTTC.

This clone was recorded once. The rearrangement links TRBV10-2 to TRBJ2-7; the D gene is possibly TRBD1 (6 bases). Between the trimmed V and J ends, which lost 5 bases and 4 bases, there was a span of 15 bases. This CDR3 has 14 amino acids. CDR1 is WSHSY, CDR2 SAAADI, per germline. This CDR3 reads CASSKGDPPYEQYF. The CDR3 region has the DNA TGCGCCAGCAGTAAGGGGGACCCCCCATACGAGCAGTACTTC.

This chain links TRBV5-4 with TRBJ1-1; 8 bases align to TRBD1. Germline V gene data show CDR1 as SGHNT and CDR2 as YYREEE (reference sequence). V shed 2 bases and J 0 bases; nucleotides not matched to a gene: 12. This CDR3 is 18 amino acids long. CDR3: CASSLGPRTGLVNTEAFF. The DNA for the CDR3 is TGTGCCAGCAGCTTAGGCCCACGGACAGGGTTGGTGAACACTGAAGCTTTCTTT.